Detailed here is one T cell receptor beta chain. No antigen is known for it. These data come from a study of blood T cells in healthy people across ages. Together with a sample-barcoded 5' primer, a J-beta primer mix was included in a second PCR lasting about 7 to 11 cycles. TCRdb re-derived calls from the 5' RACE reads in MiXCR, one entry per CDR3 protein. The data hold 1.5 million to 2 million distinct CDR3 sequences, with roughly 30% observed a single time. General study findings and limits: Age showed a roughly linear inverse relationship with TCR beta diversity per million T cells.

This CDR3 has 16 residues. Trimming took 6 bases from V and 2 from J; bases not matched to a gene: 10. Germline lookup yields CDR1 MRHNA and CDR2 SNTAGT. The source is a woman in her 30s in good health. The gene calls are TRBV6-4 and TRBJ2-3, with 8 positions matching TRBD2. The sample was blood. CDR3 bases: TGTGCCAGCAGGCAGAATAGCGGGATCGTCACAGATACGCAGTATTTT. Its protein product is CASRQNSGIVTDTQYF.